Listed below are T cell receptor beta chains from one sample, sequenced in a study of cytomegalovirus exposure and HLA in healthy donors. The table came from immunoSEQ multiplex PCR; TCRdb's copy has only in-frame clones and leaves some out. The data show 100,000 to 150,000 clones, around 90% seen once. What was sequenced was PBMCs. The receptor set was obtained from a woman between 18 and 30 years old in good health and CMV-seronegative. Both conserved end residues are part of each CDR3. The order of the fields is J gene, clone size, D gene, V gene, CDR3 protein, CDR3 DNA. A D gene is named only where the DNA matches it firmly. Clone size appears in some rows only: once, few, many, or a class for an expanded clone.

>TRBJ2-7|once|TRBD1|TRBV23-1
CASSQDRELAHEQYF
TGCGCCAGCAGTCAAGACAGGGAGCTAGCCCACGAGCAGTACTTC
>TRBJ1-3|.|.|TRBV4-1
CASSQSSAGASGNTIYF
TGCGCCAGCAGCCAGTCGTCCGCAGGCGCGTCTGGAAACACCATATATTTT
>TRBJ1-2|few|.|TRBV30
CACPHGEANYGYTF
TGTGCCTGCCCCCACGGTGAAGCTAACTATGGCTACACCTTC
>TRBJ2-3|.|.|TRBV28
CASSLLFLKGGTDTQYF
TGTGCCAGCAGTTTGCTTTTCCTGAAGGGGGGGACAGATACGCAGTATTTT
>TRBJ1-5|once|TRBD1|TRBV4-2
CASSQGRQGPNQPQHF
TGTGCCAGCAGCCAGGGTAGACAGGGGCCCAATCAGCCCCAGCATTTT
>TRBJ2-7|.|TRBD1|TRBV10-3
CAISESDRGGYEQYF
TGTGCCATCAGTGAGTCGGACAGGGGTGGCTACGAGCAGTACTTC
>TRBJ2-2|.|.|TRBV7-9
CASSPWTGNTGELFF
TGTGCCAGCAGCCCCTGGACTGGGAACACCGGGGAGCTGTTTTTT
>TRBJ2-1|.|TRBD2|TRBV11-2
CASSLNSGNSYNEQFF
TGTGCCAGCAGTCTCAATAGCGGGAACTCCTACAATGAGCAGTTCTTC
>TRBJ1-5|.|.|TRBV5-5
CASSQGTTRWDQPQHF
TGTGCCAGCAGCCAAGGGACTACACGATGGGATCAGCCCCAGCATTTT
>TRBJ2-3|.|.|TRBV5-1
CASSFLVGADTQYF
TGCGCCAGCAGCTTTTTAGTGGGAGCAGATACGCAGTATTTT
>TRBJ2-7|.|TRBD2|TRBV10-3
CAISGAPGTSGVYEQYF
TGTGCCATCAGTGGAGCGCCCGGGACTAGCGGGGTCTACGAGCAGTACTTC
>TRBJ1-1|.|TRBD1|TRBV5-1
CASRQSRDRVAFF
TGCGCCAGCCGACAAAGTCGGGACAGGGTGGCTTTCTTT
>TRBJ1-4|.|.|TRBV28
CASSSPQYGGKLFF
TGTGCCAGCAGTTCCCCCCAGTACGGGGGAAAACTGTTTTTT
>TRBJ2-1|.|TRBD2|TRBV7-6
CASPGTTYNEQFF
TGTGCCAGTCCCGGGACTACCTACAATGAGCAGTTCTTC
>TRBJ2-1|.|.|TRBV27
CASSLTASGDEQFF
TGTGCCAGCAGTTTAACGGCCAGCGGCGATGAGCAGTTCTTC
>TRBJ2-3|.|.|TRBV9
CASSVPGLDTQYF
TGTGCCAGCAGCGTCCCAGGGTTAGATACGCAGTATTTT
>TRBJ1-2|.|TRBD1|TRBV28
CASSLTGGPSYGYTF
TGTGCCAGCAGTTTGACAGGGGGACCTAGCTATGGCTACACCTTC
>TRBJ2-3|.|TRBD2|TRBV10-3
CAISESGFGTSGTDTQYF
TGTGCCATCAGTGAGTCTGGGTTCGGGACTAGCGGCACAGATACGCAGTATTTT
>TRBJ2-7|.|TRBD1|TRBV5-6
CASSPGGRPYEQYF
TGTGCCAGCAGCCCAGGGGGAAGACCCTACGAGCAGTACTTC
>TRBJ1-5|.|.|TRBV15
CATSRGRSGVNQPQHF
TGTGCCACCAGCAGAGGGAGGAGTGGGGTTAATCAGCCCCAGCATTTT
>TRBJ2-7|few|.|TRBV10-3
CAISDGQGSPYEQYF
TGTGCCATCAGTGATGGGCAGGGATCCCCCTACGAGCAGTACTTC
>TRBJ2-2|.|.|TRBV21-1
CASRRGAQNTGELFF
TGTGCCAGCAGACGGGGGGCCCAGAACACCGGGGAGCTGTTTTTT
>TRBJ1-2|few|.|TRBV5-8
CASSLRIAYGYTF
TGTGCCAGCAGCTTGAGAATAGCCTATGGCTACACCTTC
>TRBJ1-5|.|.|TRBV29-1
CSVIPGGGNQPQHF
TGCAGCGTAATACCGGGAGGAGGCAATCAGCCCCAGCATTTT
>TRBJ1-4|.|TRBD1|TRBV27
CASSPDRVREKLFF
TGTGCCAGCTCACCGGACAGGGTGCGAGAAAAACTGTTTTTT
>TRBJ2-1|.|TRBD1|TRBV30
CAWSPRDRNNEQFF
TGTGCCTGGAGCCCCCGGGACAGAAACAATGAGCAGTTCTTC
>TRBJ2-5|few|.|TRBV7-2
CASSLQDQETQYF
TGTGCCAGCAGCTTACAGGACCAAGAGACCCAGTACTTC
>TRBJ1-2|.|TRBD1|TRBV5-1
CASSPRTGDGYTF
TGCGCCAGCAGCCCACGGACAGGGGACGGCTACACCTTC
>TRBJ2-5|once|.|TRBV6-5
CASSGGETQYF
TGTGCCAGCAGCGGCGGAGAGACCCAGTACTTC
>TRBJ2-6|.|.|TRBV9
CASSVQGGLLSGANVLTF
TGTGCCAGCAGCGTACAGGGAGGCCTCCTCTCTGGGGCCAACGTCCTGACTTTC
>TRBJ2-1|.|TRBD2|TRBV11-1
CASSLGGSYYNEQFF
TGTGCCAGCAGCTTGGGCGGGAGCTATTACAATGAGCAGTTCTTC
>TRBJ1-5|.|.|TRBV21-1
CASSLDRENQPQHF
TGTGCCAGCAGCCTGGACAGGGAGAATCAGCCCCAGCATTTT
>TRBJ1-1|.|.|TRBV6-4
CASSDSTGKEAFF
TGTGCCAGCAGTGACTCAACAGGAAAAGAAGCTTTCTTT